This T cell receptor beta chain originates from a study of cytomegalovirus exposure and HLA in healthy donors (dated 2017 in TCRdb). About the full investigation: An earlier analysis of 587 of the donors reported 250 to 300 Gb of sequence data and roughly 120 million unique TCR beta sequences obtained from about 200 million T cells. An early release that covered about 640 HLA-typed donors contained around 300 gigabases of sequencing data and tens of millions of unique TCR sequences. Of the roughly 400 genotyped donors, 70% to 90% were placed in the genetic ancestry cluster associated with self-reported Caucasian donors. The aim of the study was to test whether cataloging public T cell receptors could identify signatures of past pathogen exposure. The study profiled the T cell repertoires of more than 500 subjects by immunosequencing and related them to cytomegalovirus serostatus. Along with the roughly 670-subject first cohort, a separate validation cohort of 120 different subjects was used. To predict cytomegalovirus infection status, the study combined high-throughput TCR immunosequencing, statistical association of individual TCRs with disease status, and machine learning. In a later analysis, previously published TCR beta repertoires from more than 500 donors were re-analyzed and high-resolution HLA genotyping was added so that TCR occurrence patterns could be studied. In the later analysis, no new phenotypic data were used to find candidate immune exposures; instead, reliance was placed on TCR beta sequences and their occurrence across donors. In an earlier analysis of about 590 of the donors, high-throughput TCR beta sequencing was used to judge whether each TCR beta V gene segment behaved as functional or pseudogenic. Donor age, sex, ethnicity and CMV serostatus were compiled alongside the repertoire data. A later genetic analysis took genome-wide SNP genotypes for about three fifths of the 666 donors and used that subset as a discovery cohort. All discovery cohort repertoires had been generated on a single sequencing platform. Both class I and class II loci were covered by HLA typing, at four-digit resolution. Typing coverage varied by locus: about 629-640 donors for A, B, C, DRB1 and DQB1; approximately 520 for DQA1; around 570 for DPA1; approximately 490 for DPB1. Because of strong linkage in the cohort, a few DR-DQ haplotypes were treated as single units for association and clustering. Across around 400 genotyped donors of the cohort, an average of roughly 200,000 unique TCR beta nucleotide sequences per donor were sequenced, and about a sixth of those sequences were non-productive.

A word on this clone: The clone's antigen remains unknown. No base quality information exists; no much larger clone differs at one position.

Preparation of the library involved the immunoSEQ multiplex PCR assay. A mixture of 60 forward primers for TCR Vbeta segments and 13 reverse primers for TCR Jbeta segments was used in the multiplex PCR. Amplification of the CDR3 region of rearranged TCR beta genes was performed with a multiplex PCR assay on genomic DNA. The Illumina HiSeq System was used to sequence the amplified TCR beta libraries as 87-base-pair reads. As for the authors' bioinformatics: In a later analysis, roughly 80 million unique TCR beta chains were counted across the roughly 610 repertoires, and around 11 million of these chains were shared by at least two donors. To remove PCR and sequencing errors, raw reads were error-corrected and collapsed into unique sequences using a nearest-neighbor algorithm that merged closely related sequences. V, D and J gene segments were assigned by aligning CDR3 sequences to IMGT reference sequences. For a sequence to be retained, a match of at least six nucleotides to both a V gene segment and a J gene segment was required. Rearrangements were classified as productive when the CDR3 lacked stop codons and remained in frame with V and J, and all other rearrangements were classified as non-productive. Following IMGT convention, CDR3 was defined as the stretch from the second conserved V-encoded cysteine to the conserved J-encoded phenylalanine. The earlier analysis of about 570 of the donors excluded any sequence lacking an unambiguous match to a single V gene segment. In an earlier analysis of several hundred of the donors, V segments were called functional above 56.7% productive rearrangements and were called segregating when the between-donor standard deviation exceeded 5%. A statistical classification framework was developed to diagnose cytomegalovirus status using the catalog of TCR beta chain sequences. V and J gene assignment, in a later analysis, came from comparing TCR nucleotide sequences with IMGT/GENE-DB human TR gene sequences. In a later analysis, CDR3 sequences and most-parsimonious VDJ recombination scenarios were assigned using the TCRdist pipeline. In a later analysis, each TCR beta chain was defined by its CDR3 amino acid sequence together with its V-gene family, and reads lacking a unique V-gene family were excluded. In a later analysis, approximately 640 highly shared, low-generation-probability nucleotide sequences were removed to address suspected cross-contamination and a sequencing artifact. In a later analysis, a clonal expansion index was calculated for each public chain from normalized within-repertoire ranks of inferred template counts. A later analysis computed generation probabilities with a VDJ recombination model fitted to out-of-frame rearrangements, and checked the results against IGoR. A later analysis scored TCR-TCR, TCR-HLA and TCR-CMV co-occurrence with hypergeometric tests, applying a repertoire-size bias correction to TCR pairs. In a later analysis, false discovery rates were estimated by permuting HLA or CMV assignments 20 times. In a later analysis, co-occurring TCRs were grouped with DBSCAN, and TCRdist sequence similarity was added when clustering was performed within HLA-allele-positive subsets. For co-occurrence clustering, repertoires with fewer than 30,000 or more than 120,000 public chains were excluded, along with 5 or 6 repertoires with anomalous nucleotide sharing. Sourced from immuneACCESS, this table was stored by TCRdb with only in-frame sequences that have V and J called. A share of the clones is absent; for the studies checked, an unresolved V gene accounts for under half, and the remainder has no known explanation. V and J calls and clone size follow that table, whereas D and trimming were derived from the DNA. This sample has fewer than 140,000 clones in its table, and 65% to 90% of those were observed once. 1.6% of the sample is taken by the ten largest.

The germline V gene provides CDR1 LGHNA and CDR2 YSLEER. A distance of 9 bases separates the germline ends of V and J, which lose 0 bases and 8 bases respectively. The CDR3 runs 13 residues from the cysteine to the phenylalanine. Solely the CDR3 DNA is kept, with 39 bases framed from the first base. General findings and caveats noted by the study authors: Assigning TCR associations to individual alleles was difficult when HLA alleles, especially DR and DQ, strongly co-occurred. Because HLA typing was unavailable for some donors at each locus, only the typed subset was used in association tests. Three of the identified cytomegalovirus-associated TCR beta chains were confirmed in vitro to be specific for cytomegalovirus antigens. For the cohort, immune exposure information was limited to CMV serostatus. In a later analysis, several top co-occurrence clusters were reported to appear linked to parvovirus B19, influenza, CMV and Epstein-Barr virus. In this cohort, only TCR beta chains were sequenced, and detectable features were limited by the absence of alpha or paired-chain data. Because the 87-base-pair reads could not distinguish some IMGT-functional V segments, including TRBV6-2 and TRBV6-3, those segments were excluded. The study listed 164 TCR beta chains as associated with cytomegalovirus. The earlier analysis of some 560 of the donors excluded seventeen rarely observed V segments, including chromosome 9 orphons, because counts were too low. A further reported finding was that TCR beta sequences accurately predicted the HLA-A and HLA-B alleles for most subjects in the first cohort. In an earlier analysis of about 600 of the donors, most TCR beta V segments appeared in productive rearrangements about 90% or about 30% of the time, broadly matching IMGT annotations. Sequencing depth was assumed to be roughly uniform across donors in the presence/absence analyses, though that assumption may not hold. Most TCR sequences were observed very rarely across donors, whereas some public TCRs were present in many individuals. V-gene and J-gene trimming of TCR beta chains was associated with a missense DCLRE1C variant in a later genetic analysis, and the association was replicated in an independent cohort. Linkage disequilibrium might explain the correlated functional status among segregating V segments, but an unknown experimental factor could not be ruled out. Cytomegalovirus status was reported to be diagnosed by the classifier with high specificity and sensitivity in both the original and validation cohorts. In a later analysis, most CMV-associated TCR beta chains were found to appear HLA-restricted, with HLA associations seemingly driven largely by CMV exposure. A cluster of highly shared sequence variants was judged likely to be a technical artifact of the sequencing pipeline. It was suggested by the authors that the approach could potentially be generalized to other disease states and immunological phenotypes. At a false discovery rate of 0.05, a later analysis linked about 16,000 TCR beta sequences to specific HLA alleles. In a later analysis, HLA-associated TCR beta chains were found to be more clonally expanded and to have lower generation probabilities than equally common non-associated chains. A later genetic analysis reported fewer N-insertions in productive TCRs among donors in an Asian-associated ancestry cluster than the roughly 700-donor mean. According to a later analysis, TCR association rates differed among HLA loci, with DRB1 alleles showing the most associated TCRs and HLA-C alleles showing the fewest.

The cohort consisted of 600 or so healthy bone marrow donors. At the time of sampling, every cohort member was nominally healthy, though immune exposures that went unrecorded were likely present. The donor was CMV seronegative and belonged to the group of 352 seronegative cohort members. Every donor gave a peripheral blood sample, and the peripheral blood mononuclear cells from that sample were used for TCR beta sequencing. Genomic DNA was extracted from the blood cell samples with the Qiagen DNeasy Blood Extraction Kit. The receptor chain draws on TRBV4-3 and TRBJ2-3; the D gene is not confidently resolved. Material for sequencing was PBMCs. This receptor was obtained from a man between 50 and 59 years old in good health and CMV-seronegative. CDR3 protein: CASSQDLVATQYF. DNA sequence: TGCGCCAGCAGCCAAGATCTAGTTGCTACGCAGTATTTT.